The entry below describes one T cell receptor beta chain. Its antigen is as yet unknown. The Oncomine TCR Beta short-read assay was what sequenced the DNA obtained from cultured CD4+ T cells. The genomic DNA was obtained from cultured CD4+ T cells by extraction with the QIAamp micro DNA kit. In TCRdb, the PCR reads were re-called with MiXCR into one record per CDR3 protein. Of around 6,000 distinct CDR3 sequences listed, around 43% are singletons. This sample is drawn from a study of vaccination and CD4 T cells after COVID-19. About the research overall: The convalescents included six males and four females, and among them two were Hispanic while seven were Caucasian. Collection of post-vaccine samples followed dose two by a median about 75 days, spanning a range of 14 to 241.

V was clipped by 0 bases and J by 4 bases, with 12 bases between them. The CDR3 sequence is 15 residues long. Germline V gives CDR1 MNHNS, CDR2 SASEGT. The treatment was: approximately nine-day PBMC culture with coronavirus spike peptide pools or control peptides (ViraFEST assay). Harvesting of the unexposed donor's CD4+ T cells predated the COVID-19 pandemic (2011-2018). ViraFEST relied on peptide pools to expand antigen-specific T cells; the TCRs were sequenced afterward. Input material: CD4+ T cells from blood, cultured in vitro. The sequence came from a human donor in good health. The gene calls are TRBV6-1 and TRBJ1-2; D is undetermined. This CDR3 is CASSEAIIQPYGYTF. The CDR3 DNA reads TGTGCCAGCAGTGAAGCGATCATCCAGCCCTATGGCTACACCTTC.